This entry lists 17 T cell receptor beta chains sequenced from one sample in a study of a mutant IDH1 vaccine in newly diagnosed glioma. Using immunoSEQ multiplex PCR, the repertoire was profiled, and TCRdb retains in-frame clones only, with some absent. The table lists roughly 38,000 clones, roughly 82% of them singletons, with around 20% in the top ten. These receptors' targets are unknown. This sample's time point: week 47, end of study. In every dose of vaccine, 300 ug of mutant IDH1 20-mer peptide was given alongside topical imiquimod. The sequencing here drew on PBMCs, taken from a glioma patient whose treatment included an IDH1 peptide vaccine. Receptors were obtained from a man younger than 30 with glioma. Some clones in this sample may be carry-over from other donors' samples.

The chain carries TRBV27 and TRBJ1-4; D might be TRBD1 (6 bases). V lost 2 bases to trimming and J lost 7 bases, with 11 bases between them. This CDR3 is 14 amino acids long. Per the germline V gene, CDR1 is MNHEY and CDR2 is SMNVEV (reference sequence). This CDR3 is CASSLGGAGEKLFF. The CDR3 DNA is TGTGCCAGCAGTTTAGGGGGGGCTGGTGAAAAACTGTTTTTT.

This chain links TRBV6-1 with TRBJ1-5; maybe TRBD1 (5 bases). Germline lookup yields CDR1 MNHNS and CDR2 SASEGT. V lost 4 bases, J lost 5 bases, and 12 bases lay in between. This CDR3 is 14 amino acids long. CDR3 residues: CASSARGSDQPQHF. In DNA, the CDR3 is TGTGCCAGCAGTGCCCGGGGCTCGGATCAGCCCCAGCATTTT.

The CDR3 spells CASSGDREPREQYF. CDR3 DNA sequence: TGCGCCAGCAGTGGGGACAGGGAACCTAGGGAGCAGTACTTC. The J gene is TRBJ2-7, the V gene TRBV10-1; 9 bases fit TRBD1. Germline CDR1 reads WNHNN; CDR2 reads SYGVQD (reference sequence). The CDR3 is 14 residues long. The V and J ends lost 4 bases and 7 bases, in that order; junction bases with no gene match: 8.

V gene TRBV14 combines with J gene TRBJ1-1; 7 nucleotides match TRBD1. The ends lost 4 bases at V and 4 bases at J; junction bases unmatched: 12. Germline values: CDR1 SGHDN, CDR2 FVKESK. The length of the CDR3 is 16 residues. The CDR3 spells CASSPQLTGLGTEAFF. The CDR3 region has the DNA TGTGCCAGCAGCCCACAATTGACAGGGTTGGGCACTGAAGCTTTCTTT.

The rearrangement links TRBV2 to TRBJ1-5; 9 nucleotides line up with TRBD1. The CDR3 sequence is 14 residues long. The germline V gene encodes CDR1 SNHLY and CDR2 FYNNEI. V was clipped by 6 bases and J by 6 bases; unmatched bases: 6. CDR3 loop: CASRLTGGGQPQHF. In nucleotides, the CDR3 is TGTGCCAGCAGACTGACAGGGGGTGGTCAGCCCCAGCATTTT.

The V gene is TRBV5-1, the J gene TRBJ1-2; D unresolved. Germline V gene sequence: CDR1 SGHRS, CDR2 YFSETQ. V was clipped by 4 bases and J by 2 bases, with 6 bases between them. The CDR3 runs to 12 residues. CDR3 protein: CASSKSNYGYTF. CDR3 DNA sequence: TGCGCCAGCAGCAAATCCAACTATGGCTACACCTTC.

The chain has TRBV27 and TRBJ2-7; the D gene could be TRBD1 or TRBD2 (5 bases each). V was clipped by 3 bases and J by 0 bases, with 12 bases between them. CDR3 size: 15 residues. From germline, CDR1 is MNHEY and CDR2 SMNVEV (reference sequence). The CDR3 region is CASSFKRDGSYEQYF. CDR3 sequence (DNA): TGTGCCAGCAGTTTCAAACGGGACGGCTCCTACGAGCAGTACTTC.

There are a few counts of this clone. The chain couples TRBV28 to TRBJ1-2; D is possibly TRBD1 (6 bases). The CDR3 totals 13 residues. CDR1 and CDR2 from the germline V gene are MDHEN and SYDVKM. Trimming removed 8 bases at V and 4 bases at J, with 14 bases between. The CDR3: CASQPGQTYGYTF. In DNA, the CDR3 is TGTGCCAGCCAGCCGGGACAAACCTATGGCTACACCTTC.

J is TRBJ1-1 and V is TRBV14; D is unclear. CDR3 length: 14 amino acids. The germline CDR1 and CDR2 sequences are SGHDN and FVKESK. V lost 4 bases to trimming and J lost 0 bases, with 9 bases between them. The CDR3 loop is CASSRPLLNTEAFF. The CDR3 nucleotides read TGTGCCAGCAGCCGGCCTCTCTTGAACACTGAAGCTTTCTTT. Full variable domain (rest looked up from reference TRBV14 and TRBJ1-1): EAGVTQFPSHSVIEKGQTVTLRCDPISGHDNLYWYRRVMGKEIKFLLHFVKESKQDESGMPNNRFLAERTGGTYSTLKVQPAELEDSGVYFCASSRPLLNTEAFFGQGTRLTVV.

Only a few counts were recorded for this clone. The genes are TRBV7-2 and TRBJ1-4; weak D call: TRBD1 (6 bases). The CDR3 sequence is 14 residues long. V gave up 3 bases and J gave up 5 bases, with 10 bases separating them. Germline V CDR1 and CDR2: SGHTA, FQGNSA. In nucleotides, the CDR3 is TGTGCCAGCAGCTTGAACAGGGTGAATGAAAAACTGTTTTTT. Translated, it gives CASSLNRVNEKLFF.

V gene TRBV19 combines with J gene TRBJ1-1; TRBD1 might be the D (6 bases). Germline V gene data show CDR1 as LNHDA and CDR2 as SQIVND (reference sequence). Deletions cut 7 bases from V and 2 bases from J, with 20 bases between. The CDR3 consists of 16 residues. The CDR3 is CASKGGTVGFNTEAFF. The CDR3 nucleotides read TGTGCCAGTAAGGGGGGAACGGTAGGCTTTAACACTGAAGCTTTCTTT.

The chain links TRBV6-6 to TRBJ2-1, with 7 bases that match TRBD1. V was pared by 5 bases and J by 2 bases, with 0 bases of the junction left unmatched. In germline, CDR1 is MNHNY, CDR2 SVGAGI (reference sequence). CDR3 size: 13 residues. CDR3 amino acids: CASSGTAYNEQFF. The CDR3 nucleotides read TGTGCCAGCAGTGGGACAGCCTACAATGAGCAGTTCTTC.

The CDR3 loop is CASSPGLLTYEQYF. For the CDR3, the DNA is TGTGCCAGTAGTCCGGGACTACTCACCTACGAGCAGTACTTC. The chain combines TRBV19 with TRBJ2-7; 7 bases agree with TRBD2. The CDR3 contains 14 residues. Germline V gene lookup returns CDR1 LNHDA and CDR2 SQIVND (reference sequence). V shed 5 bases and J 2 bases; nucleotides not matched to a gene: 6.

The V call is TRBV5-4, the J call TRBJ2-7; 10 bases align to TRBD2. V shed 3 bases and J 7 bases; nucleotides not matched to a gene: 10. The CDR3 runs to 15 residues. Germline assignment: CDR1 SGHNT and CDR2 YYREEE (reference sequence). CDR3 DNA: TGTGCCAGCAGCTGGGGTAGCGGGGGGCCTGAGGAGCAGTACTTC. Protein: CASSWGSGGPEEQYF.

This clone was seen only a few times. The CDR3 nucleotides are TGTGCCAGCAGCGTATCAGACAGCTCCTATGGCTACACCTTC. Amino acids: CASSVSDSSYGYTF. The chain combines TRBV9 with TRBJ1-2, with TRBD1 as a possible D gene (5 bases). The V gene lost 1 base and the J gene lost 4 bases, with 11 bases spanning the gap. This CDR3 contains 14 residues. CDR1 is SGDLS and CDR2 is YYNGEE in the germline V gene. The full variable domain, with the rest looked up from reference TRBV9 and TRBJ1-2, is DSGVTQTPKHLITATGQRVTLRCSPRSGDLSVYWYQQSLDQGLQFLIQYYNGEERAKGNILERFSAQQFPDLHSELNLSSLELGDSALYFCASSVSDSSYGYTFGSGTRLTVV.

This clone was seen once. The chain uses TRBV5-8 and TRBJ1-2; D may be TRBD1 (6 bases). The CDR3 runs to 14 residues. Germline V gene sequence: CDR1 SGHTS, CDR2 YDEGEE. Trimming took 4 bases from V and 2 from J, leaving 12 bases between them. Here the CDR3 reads CASSKTTGNYGYTF. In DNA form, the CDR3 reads TGTGCCAGCAGCAAAACTACAGGGAACTATGGCTACACCTTC.

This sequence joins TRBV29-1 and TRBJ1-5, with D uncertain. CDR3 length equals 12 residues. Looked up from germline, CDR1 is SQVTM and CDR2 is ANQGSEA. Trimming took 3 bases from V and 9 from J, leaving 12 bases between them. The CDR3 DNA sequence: TGCAGCGTTGAGAGCCGGGCCGGGCCCCAGCATTTT. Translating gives CSVESRAGPQHF.